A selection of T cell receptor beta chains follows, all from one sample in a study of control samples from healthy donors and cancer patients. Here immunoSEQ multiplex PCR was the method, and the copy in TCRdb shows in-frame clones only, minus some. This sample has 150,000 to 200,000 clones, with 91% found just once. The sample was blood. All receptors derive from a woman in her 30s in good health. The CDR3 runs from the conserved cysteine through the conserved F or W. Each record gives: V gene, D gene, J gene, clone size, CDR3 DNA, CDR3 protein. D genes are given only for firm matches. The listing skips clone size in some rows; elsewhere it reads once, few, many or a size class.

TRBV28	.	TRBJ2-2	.	TGTGCCAGCAGTTGGGAGAACACCGGGGAGCTGTTTTTT	CASSWENTGELFF
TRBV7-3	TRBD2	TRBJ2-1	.	TGTGCCAGCAGCGTTAGCGGGAGGGCCGGTGAGCAGTTCTTC	CASSVSGRAGEQFF
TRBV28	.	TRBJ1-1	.	TGTGCCAGCTATTCGTCGGTGGGGGAAGCTTTCTTT	CASYSSVGEAFF
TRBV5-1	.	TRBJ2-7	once	TGCGCCAGCAGCTTGGCCGGCCGTTCCGAGCAGTACTTC	CASSLAGRSEQYF
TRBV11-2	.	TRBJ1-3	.	TGTGCCAGCAGCTTAGATCTCGGGGTCTCTGGAAACACCATATATTTT	CASSLDLGVSGNTIYF
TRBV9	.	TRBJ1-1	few	TGTGCCAGCAGCGTAGGGGCAGGGATCGGGATGAACACTGAAGCTTTCTTT	CASSVGAGIGMNTEAFF
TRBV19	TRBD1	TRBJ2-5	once	TGTGCCAGCAAACAGGGGGCAGGAGAGACCCAGTACTTC	CASKQGAGETQYF
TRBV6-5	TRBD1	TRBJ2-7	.	TGTGCCAGCTCAGAACCCGGGACAGGGAAGAACGAGCAGTACTTC	CASSEPGTGKNEQYF
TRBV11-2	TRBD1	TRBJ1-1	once	TGTGCCAGCAGCCCCCTACAGGGGGTCGGCACTGAAGCTTTCTTT	CASSPLQGVGTEAFF
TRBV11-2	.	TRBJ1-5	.	TGTGCCAGCAGCTTAATGGCCCCCAATCAGCCCCAGCATTTT	CASSLMAPNQPQHF
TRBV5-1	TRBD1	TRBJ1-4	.	TGCGCCAGCAGCTTCAGGGACAGGGATGAAAAACTGTTTTTT	CASSFRDRDEKLFF
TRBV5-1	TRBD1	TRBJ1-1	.	TGCGCCAGCAGTTCCAAGACAGGGTCGATGAACACTGAAGCTTTCTTT	CASSSKTGSMNTEAFF
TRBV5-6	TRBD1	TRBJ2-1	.	TGTGCCAGCAGCCCGGGACAGGGTTTCAATGAGCAGTTCTTC	CASSPGQGFNEQFF
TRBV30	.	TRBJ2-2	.	TGTGCCTCCAACCTAGCCTCCACCGGGGAGCTGTTTTTT	CASNLASTGELFF
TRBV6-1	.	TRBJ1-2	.	TGTGCCAGCAGTTTGACAACCTATGGCTACACCTTC	CASSLTTYGYTF
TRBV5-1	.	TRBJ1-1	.	TGCGCCAGCAGCTTCTTAGGGGCTGGAACTGAAGCTTTCTTT	CASSFLGAGTEAFF
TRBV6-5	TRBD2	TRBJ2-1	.	TGTGCCAGCAGTTACTCGTTACTAGCGGACAATGAGCAGTTCTTC	CASSYSLLADNEQFF
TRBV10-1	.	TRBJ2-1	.	TGCGCCAGCAGTGACAGGGCTACCTCTACCTACAATGAGCAGTTCTTC	CASSDRATSTYNEQFF
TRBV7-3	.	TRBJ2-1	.	TGTGCCAGCAGCTTAGTCCAGGGCTATGAGCAGTTCTTC	CASSLVQGYEQFF
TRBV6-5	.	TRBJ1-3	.	TGTGCCAGCAGTTACTCTGGGAGATCTGGAAACACCATATATTTT	CASSYSGRSGNTIYF
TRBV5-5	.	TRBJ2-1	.	TGTGCCAGCAGCTTGGGGCAGGGTTCCTACAATGAGCAGTTCTTC	CASSLGQGSYNEQFF
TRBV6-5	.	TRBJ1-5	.	TGTGCCAGCAGCTCGTACAGCGAAAATCAGCCCCAGCATTTT	CASSSYSENQPQHF
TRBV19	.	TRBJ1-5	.	TGTGCCAGTAGTATTGGGGTGGGCAATCAGCCCCAGCATTTT	CASSIGVGNQPQHF
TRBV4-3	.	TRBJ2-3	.	TGCGCCAGCAGCCAAGATAGCGGAGATACGCAGTATTTT	CASSQDSGDTQYF
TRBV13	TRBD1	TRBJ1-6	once	TGTGCCAGCAGCCGCCGGGACAGGGTTGATTCACCCCTCCACTTT	CASSRRDRVDSPLHF
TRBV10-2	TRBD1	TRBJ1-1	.	TGCGCCAGCGAGGGGGCCACTGAAGCTTTCTTT	CASEGATEAFF
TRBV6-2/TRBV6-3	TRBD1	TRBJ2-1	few	TGTGCCAGCAGCCCGGGACAGAGTTACAATGAGCAGTTCTTC	CASSPGQSYNEQFF
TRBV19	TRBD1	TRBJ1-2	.	TGTGCCAGTACGAGCGGGACAGGGTACTATGGCTACACCTTC	CASTSGTGYYGYTF
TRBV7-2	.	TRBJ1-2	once	TGTGCCAGCAGCTGGGACGGTAACTATGGCTACACCTTC	CASSWDGNYGYTF
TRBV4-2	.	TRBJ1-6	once	TGTGCCAGCAGCCAAGGGTCGGGCAGAGATAATTCACCCCTCCACTTT	CASSQGSGRDNSPLHF
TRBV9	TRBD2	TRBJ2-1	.	TGTGCCAGCAGCGTAGGAGCGGGGGGGGATGAGCAGTTCTTC	CASSVGAGGDEQFF
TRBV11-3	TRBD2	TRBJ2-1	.	TGTGCCAGCAGCTTGGTAGCGGGAGTCTATGAGCAGTTCTTC	CASSLVAGVYEQFF
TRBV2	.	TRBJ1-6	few	TGTGCCAGCAGTGAAGCGGGAGGGAATTCACCCCTCCACTTT	CASSEAGGNSPLHF
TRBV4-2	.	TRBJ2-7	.	TGTGCCAGCAGCCAAGAACAGGGAAGCTCCTACGAGCAGTACTTC	CASSQEQGSSYEQYF
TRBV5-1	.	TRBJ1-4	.	TGCGCCAGCAGCTTTTGGGGGCTCCTTAATGAAAAACTGTTTTTT	CASSFWGLLNEKLFF
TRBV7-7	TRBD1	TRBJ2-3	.	TGTGCCAGCAGCTTAGAACCGCGGACAGGGTGGAGGGATACGCAGTATTTT	CASSLEPRTGWRDTQYF
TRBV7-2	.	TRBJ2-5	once	TGTGCCAGCAGCTTAGTATTGCAAGAGACCCAGTACTTC	CASSLVLQETQYF
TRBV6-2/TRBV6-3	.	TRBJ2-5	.	TGTGCCAGCAGTGTAGAGGTCCAAGAGACCCAGTACTTC	CASSVEVQETQYF
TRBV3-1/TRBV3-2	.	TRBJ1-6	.	TGTGCCAGCAGCCAAGAACTGGGTAATTCACCCCTCCACTTT	CASSQELGNSPLHF
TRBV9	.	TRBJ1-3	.	TGTGCCAGCAGCGTAGAAGGGAGACACCACTCTGGAAACACCATATATTTT	CASSVEGRHHSGNTIYF
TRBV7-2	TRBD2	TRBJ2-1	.	TGTGCCAGCAGCCGGACTAGCGGGAGTAGTCTCTCCTACAATGAGCAGTTCTTC	CASSRTSGSSLSYNEQFF
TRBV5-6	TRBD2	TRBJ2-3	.	TGTGCCAGCAGCCGACTAGCGGCAGATACGCAGTATTTT	CASSRLAADTQYF
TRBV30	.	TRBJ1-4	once	TGTGCCTGGAGTGGGACAGCAACTAATGAAAAACTGTTTTTT	CAWSGTATNEKLFF
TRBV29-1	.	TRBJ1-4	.	TGCAGCGTTGGGAGGGCGGCTAATGAAAAACTGTTTTTT	CSVGRAANEKLFF
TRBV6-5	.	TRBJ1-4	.	TGTGCCAGCAGTTACTCGAAGTCGGGGGGCGAAAAACTGTTTTTT	CASSYSKSGGEKLFF
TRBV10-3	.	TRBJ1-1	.	TGTGCCATCAGTGAGTCGAACGGACTGAACACTGAAGCTTTCTTT	CAISESNGLNTEAFF
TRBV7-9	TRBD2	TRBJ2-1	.	TGTGCCAGCAGCAAACTAGCGGGGGGTTACAATGAGCAGTTCTTC	CASSKLAGGYNEQFF
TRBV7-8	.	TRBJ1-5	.	TGTGCCAGCAGTTCAACAGGCAATCAGCCCCAGCATTTT	CASSSTGNQPQHF
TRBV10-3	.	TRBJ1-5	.	TGTGCCATCAGTGAGGCAGATCAGCCCCAGCATTTT	CAISEADQPQHF
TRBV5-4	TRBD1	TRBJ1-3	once	TGTGCCAGCAGCCACCGGGACAGGGGATCTGGAAACACCATATATTTT	CASSHRDRGSGNTIYF
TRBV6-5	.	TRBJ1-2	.	TGTGCCAGCAGTTACGCCCGAGAGGGCGGCTATGGCTACACCTTC	CASSYAREGGYGYTF
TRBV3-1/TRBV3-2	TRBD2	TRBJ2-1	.	TGTGCCAGCAGCCGGAGCGGGGGGGCCCGCAATGAGCAGTTCTTC	CASSRSGGARNEQFF
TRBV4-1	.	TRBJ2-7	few	TGCGCCAGCAGCCAGGCGGGGGAGCAGTACTTC	CASSQAGEQYF
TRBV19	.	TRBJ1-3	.	TGTGCCAGTAGTATCCGGGGGCGACCCAACTCTGGAAACACCATATATTTT	CASSIRGRPNSGNTIYF
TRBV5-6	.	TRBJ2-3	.	TGTGCCAGCAGCTCTTCGGGGGGCACAGATACGCAGTATTTT	CASSSSGGTDTQYF
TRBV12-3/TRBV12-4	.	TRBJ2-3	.	TGTGCCAGCAGCCTCACAGATACGCAGTATTTT	CASSLTDTQYF
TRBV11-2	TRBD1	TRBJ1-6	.	TGTGCCAGCAGCTTAGTAGGCGGACAGGGGTCTTCACCCCTCCACTTT	CASSLVGGQGSSPLHF
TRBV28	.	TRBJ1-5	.	TGTGCCAGCAGAGGCGGGGTGGCGAGGCCCCAGCATTTT	CASRGGVARPQHF
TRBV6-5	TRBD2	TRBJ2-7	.	TGTGCCAGCAGTACGCTAGCGGGAGGGTACGAGCAGTACTTC	CASSTLAGGYEQYF
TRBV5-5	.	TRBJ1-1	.	TGTGCCAGCAGCTTGGGGGGGGCGTTCACTGAAGCTTTCTTT	CASSLGGAFTEAFF